These T cell receptor beta chains were read from a single sample in a study of lymphopenia after photon versus proton radiotherapy. Generated by immunoSEQ multiplex PCR, the TCRdb table keeps only in-frame clones and is missing some. Of tens of thousands of clones listed, approximately 93% are singletons. The sample in question was peripheral blood, obtained from a patient treated with photon-based radiotherapy. Source of these receptors: a woman aged 45-65 years with cholangiocarcinoma. Each CDR3 is given with its conserved first and last residue. The D gene is left open where the match is weak. Clone size is stated in some rows and not others, as once, few, many or a class when expanded.

abundance: .
j_gene: TRBJ2-3
d_gene: .
v_gene: TRBV6-5
CDR3nt: TGTGCCAGCAGCGATACCACAGATACGCAGTATTTT
CDR3aa: CASSDTTDTQYF

abundance: .
j_gene: TRBJ1-2
d_gene: .
v_gene: TRBV5-3
CDR3nt: TGTGCCAGAAGCGGGAGGATCTTAGGTCACTATGGCTACACCTTC
CDR3aa: CARSGRILGHYGYTF

abundance: .
j_gene: TRBJ2-4
d_gene: .
v_gene: TRBV4-3
CDR3nt: TGCGCCAGCAGCCAAGATGGGCAGTTCAAAAACATTCAGTACTTC
CDR3aa: CASSQDGQFKNIQYF

abundance: .
j_gene: TRBJ1-2
d_gene: TRBD1
v_gene: TRBV6-5
CDR3nt: TGTGCCAGCAGTTACTCCCGGGACAGGATCTATGGCTACACCTTC
CDR3aa: CASSYSRDRIYGYTF

abundance: .
j_gene: TRBJ1-2
d_gene: .
v_gene: TRBV6-5
CDR3nt: TGTGCCAGCAGAGCAGGACGTCAGGGCGGCTACACCTTC
CDR3aa: CASRAGRQGGYTF

abundance: .
j_gene: TRBJ1-1
d_gene: .
v_gene: TRBV7-6
CDR3nt: TGTGCCAGCAGCTTACCAGTGGCCCAATGGGATCAGGGGACTGAAGCTTTCTTT
CDR3aa: CASSLPVAQWDQGTEAFF

abundance: once
j_gene: TRBJ1-1
d_gene: .
v_gene: TRBV19
CDR3nt: TGTGCCAGTAGTCTCGCGGGGGGGAGGGCGAACACTGAAGCTTTCTTT
CDR3aa: CASSLAGGRANTEAFF

abundance: .
j_gene: TRBJ2-3
d_gene: .
v_gene: TRBV7-8
CDR3nt: TGTGCCAGCAGCTTAGGGCTTTCTAGCACAGATACGCAGTATTTT
CDR3aa: CASSLGLSSTDTQYF

abundance: .
j_gene: TRBJ1-5
d_gene: .
v_gene: TRBV7-2
CDR3nt: TGTGCCAGCAGCTTATTCGCCGGACCCAATCAGCCCCAGCATTTT
CDR3aa: CASSLFAGPNQPQHF

abundance: .
j_gene: TRBJ1-2
d_gene: TRBD1
v_gene: TRBV5-1
CDR3nt: TGCGCCAGCAGCAGGACAGGGGATGGCTACACCTTC
CDR3aa: CASSRTGDGYTF

abundance: .
j_gene: TRBJ1-2
d_gene: .
v_gene: TRBV7-8
CDR3nt: TGTGCCAGCAGCTTAGATGCGATCTCCGGCTACACCTTC
CDR3aa: CASSLDAISGYTF

abundance: .
j_gene: TRBJ2-5
d_gene: TRBD1
v_gene: TRBV5-1
CDR3nt: TGCGCCAGCAGCTTGGATGGACAGGGGGCGTGGGAGACCCAGTACTTC
CDR3aa: CASSLDGQGAWETQYF

abundance: .
j_gene: TRBJ2-1
d_gene: .
v_gene: TRBV11-3
CDR3nt: TGTGCCAGCAGTCATTTTTACCCCGTAGGGCGGGCAGAACCCAATGAGCAGTTCTTC
CDR3aa: CASSHFYPVGRAEPNEQFF

abundance: .
j_gene: TRBJ2-7
d_gene: TRBD1
v_gene: TRBV30
CDR3nt: TGTGCCTGGAGCAAGACAGGGTTTGACGAGCAGTACTTC
CDR3aa: CAWSKTGFDEQYF

abundance: .
j_gene: TRBJ2-2
d_gene: .
v_gene: TRBV28
CDR3nt: TGTGCCAGCAGTTCCCGGGATGTCGGGGAGCTGTTTTTT
CDR3aa: CASSSRDVGELFF

abundance: .
j_gene: TRBJ2-7
d_gene: .
v_gene: TRBV7-6
CDR3nt: TGTGCCAGCAGCCCTAGACTGTTCTCCTACGAGCAGTACTTC
CDR3aa: CASSPRLFSYEQYF